This passage covers 18 T cell receptor beta chains from one sample sequenced in a study of control samples from healthy donors and cancer patients. Clones were sequenced by immunoSEQ multiplex PCR, and TCRdb holds only the in-frame ones, with some missing. Of approximately 82,000 clones listed, 93% were seen once; the top ten hold about 1.3%. The specimen sequenced was PBMCs. The receptors derive from a woman in her thirties or forties with lung cancer.

A few counts support this clone. One junction end disagrees with the germline gene, perhaps due to a read error. The chain couples TRBV7-7 to TRBJ2-3; the D is unclear. The CDR3 is made up of 15 amino acids. CDR1 SSHAT and CDR2 FNYEAQ come from the germline V gene (reference sequence). The CDR3 region is CASSQWAEPTDTQYF. CDR3 nucleotides: TGTGCTAGCAGCCAATGGGCGGAACCCACAGATACGCAGTATTTT.

The V gene is TRBV20-1, the J gene TRBJ1-2, with D possibly matching TRBD1 (5 bases). The germline V gene has CDR1 DFQATT and CDR2 SNEGSKA (reference sequence). V lost 1 base, J lost 8 bases, and 8 bases lay in between. This CDR3 spans 11 amino acids. This CDR3 reads CSARVRDGYTF. The CDR3 DNA reads as TGCAGTGCTAGAGTTAGGGACGGCTACACCTTC.

The chain is built from TRBV6-5 and TRBJ1-2, with unresolved D. Germline V CDR1 and CDR2: MNHEY, SVGAGI. The CDR3 is 14 residues long. V was shortened by 6 bases and J by 4 bases, with 15 bases between the two germline ends. This CDR3 is CASSPTRRSYGYTF. The CDR3 coding sequence is TGTGCCAGCAGCCCAACAAGACGGAGCTATGGCTACACCTTC.

The rearrangement joins TRBV5-1 to TRBJ1-6, with D possibly being TRBD1 (6 bases). Trimming pared 1 base from V and 7 bases from J, leaving 15 bases between. The CDR3 contains 16 residues. The germline CDR1 and CDR2 sequences are SGHRS and YFSETQ. The CDR3 DNA reads TGCGCCAGCAGCTTGAGAGGGGGATTCCAAAATTCACCCCTCCACTTT. The encoded protein is CASSLRGGFQNSPLHF. Together with reference TRBV5-1 and TRBJ1-6, the CDR3 gives the full variable domain: KAGVTQTPRYLIKTRGQQVTLSCSPISGHRSVSWYQQTPGQGLQFLFEYFSETQRNKGNFPGRFSGRQFSNSRSEMNVSTLELGDSALYLCASSLRGGFQNSPLHFGNGTRLTVT.

V is TRBV3-1 (or the pseudogene TRBV3-2) and J is TRBJ2-1; 12 bases fit TRBD2. V lost 0 bases and J lost 6; bases outside the gene matches: 3. The CDR3 extends over 16 amino acids. Germline V gives CDR1 LGHDT, CDR2 YNNKEL (reference sequence). This CDR3 is CASSQDTSGGSNEQFF. The CDR3 bases are TGTGCCAGCAGCCAAGATACTAGCGGGGGGTCCAATGAGCAGTTCTTC.

The J gene is TRBJ1-2, the V gene TRBV2, with D tentatively TRBD1 (6 bases). The V gene's germline CDR1 is SNHLY and CDR2 FYNNEI. The V end was cut by 4 bases, the J end by 2 bases, with 8 bases between. This CDR3 is built from 13 residues. The CDR3 loop is CASSVQGNYGYTF. The CDR3 DNA is TGTGCCAGCAGTGTTCAGGGGAACTATGGCTACACCTTC.

The chain has TRBV9 and TRBJ2-2, with 9 bases aligning to TRBD1. The V gene's germline CDR1 is SGDLS and CDR2 YYNGEE. The CDR3 is 15 amino acids. J lost 5 bases, V lost 3 bases, and 5 bases had no gene match. CDR3 residues: CASSGGQGMTGELFF. The CDR3 nucleotides are TGTGCCAGCAGCGGGGGACAGGGTATGACCGGGGAGCTGTTTTTT.

Only a few counts were recorded for this clone. The CDR3 DNA reads as TGTGCCAGCAGTGAGGGGACCCCCGCCGGGGAGCTGTTTTTT. This codes for CASSEGTPAGELFF. This sequence joins TRBV2 and TRBJ2-2; D may correspond to TRBD1 or TRBD2 (5 bases each). The CDR3 length is 14 residues. The germline CDR1 and CDR2 sequences are SNHLY and FYNNEI. V shed 3 bases and J shed 6 bases, with 11 bases lying between them.

The rearrangement uses TRBV27 and TRBJ1-5; D ambiguous. V was pared by 4 bases and J by 0 bases, with 4 bases between. Germline V gives CDR1 MNHEY, CDR2 SMNVEV (reference sequence). The CDR3 spans 13 residues. The CDR3 DNA is TGTGCCAGCAGTTGGGATAGCAATCAGCCCCAGCATTTT. It codes for CASSWDSNQPQHF.

The V gene is TRBV28, the J gene TRBJ2-5; the D gene is possibly TRBD2 (5 bases). V was pared by 7 bases and J by 1 base, with 16 bases between. The CDR3 runs 15 residues. Germline CDR1 and CDR2: MDHEN and SYDVKM. The CDR3 DNA reads TGTGCCAGCACGATAGCGACTTACCCCCAAGAGACCCAGTACTTC. Translating gives CASTIATYPQETQYF.

This chain links TRBV9 with TRBJ2-2; D is unclear. V lost 0 bases, J lost 4 bases, and 7 bases lay in between. CDR1 and CDR2 (germline): SGDLS, YYNGEE. CDR3 size: 14 residues. CDR3 sequence reads: CASSVVSSTGELFF. The DNA for the CDR3 is TGTGCCAGCAGCGTAGTGTCCAGCACCGGGGAGCTGTTTTTT.

This chain joins TRBV30 and TRBJ1-6; no firm D call. Germline CDR1 GTSNPN, CDR2 SVGIG (reference sequence). V was clipped by 0 bases and J by 0 bases, with 9 bases between them. This CDR3 is built from 16 residues. The CDR3 sequence is CAWSVPGVSYNSPLHF. In nucleotides, the CDR3 is TGTGCCTGGAGTGTTCCCGGGGTCTCCTATAATTCACCCCTCCACTTT.

V is TRBV18 and J is TRBJ1-2; 8 bases agree with TRBD1. Unmatched junction bases numbered 7, after V lost 4 bases and J lost 3 bases. The CDR3 totals 15 residues. In germline, CDR1 is KGHSH, CDR2 LQKENI. CDR3 sequence: CASSLGGQGDYGYTF. CDR3 nucleotide sequence: TGTGCCAGCTCACTCGGAGGACAGGGAGACTATGGCTACACCTTC. The whole variable domain, filled in from reference TRBV18 and TRBJ1-2, reads NAGVMQNPRHLVRRRGQEARLRCSPMKGHSHVYWYRQLPEEGLKFMVYLQKENIIDESGMPKERFSAEFPKEGPSILRIQQVVRGDSAAYFCASSLGGQGDYGYTFGSGTRLTVV.

The J gene is TRBJ2-2, the V gene TRBV5-1, with unresolved D. In germline, CDR1 is SGHRS, CDR2 YFSETQ. The length of the CDR3 is 14 residues. V was clipped by 0 bases and J by 1 base, with 4 bases between them. The CDR3 DNA reads TGCGCCAGCAGCTTGGTGGTGAACACCGGGGAGCTGTTTTTT. This translates into CASSLVVNTGELFF.

The chain uses TRBV5-8 and TRBJ1-1; tentatively, D is TRBD1 (5 bases). Germline V gives CDR1 SGHTS, CDR2 YDEGEE. Trimming left V 4 bases short and J 5 bases short, with 18 bases between. The CDR3 runs to 15 residues. The CDR3 coding sequence is TGTGCCAGCAGCACCTGGACTGCTGGGGGGACTGAAGCTTTCTTT. This translates into CASSTWTAGGTEAFF.

The V gene is TRBV2, the J gene TRBJ1-6; TRBD1 aligns across 8 bases. Germline CDR1 and CDR2: SNHLY and FYNNEI. V gave up 3 bases and J gave up 1 base; unmatched junction bases: 5. The CDR3 loop spans 17 amino acids. The CDR3 bases are TGTGCCAGCAGTGAGCAACAGGGGGAGTCCTATAATTCACCCCTCCACTTT. Protein: CASSEQQGESYNSPLHF.

The genes are TRBV9 and TRBJ2-7; possible D gene TRBD2, 5 bases. This CDR3 has 14 amino acids. The V gene's germline CDR1 is SGDLS and CDR2 YYNGEE. Trimming left V 0 bases short and J 4 bases short, with 11 bases between. In DNA, the CDR3 is TGTGCCAGCAGCGTAGCCCCCGGGGATTACGAGCAGTACTTC. It translates to CASSVAPGDYEQYF.

A single count supports this clone. This chain uses TRBV29-1 with TRBJ1-1; 10 positions match TRBD1. V was clipped by 4 bases and J by 1 base; unmatched bases: 15. The CDR3 is made up of 18 amino acids. The germline gives CDR1 SQVTM, CDR2 ANQGSEA. The CDR3 region is CSVGGEGTGVWWNTEAFF. The CDR3 DNA reads TGCAGCGTTGGGGGTGAAGGGACAGGGGTTTGGTGGAACACTGAAGCTTTCTTT.